Following are 16 T cell receptor beta chains from one sample sequenced in a study of regulatory T cells in long-lasting Graves disease (dated by TCRdb to the early 2020s). Per the publication, the time point label means: newly diagnosed GD, antithyroid drugs for less than 3 months. RNA was extracted from PBMCs in TRIzol for both TCR sequencing and RNA sequencing. Libraries were prepared through multiplex PCR. For sequencing, an Illumina HiSeq 4000 was employed. iRepertoire HTBI primers and Arm-PCR amplification of CDR3 regions were used to construct TCR beta libraries. Through fastp at Q25 and MiXCR, TCRdb rebuilt clones from the public reads, retaining in-frame beta chains. Rows merge per CDR3 protein into single entries with the most common DNA and genes. Across this sample there are about 530,000 distinct CDR3 sequences, with about 15% seen only once. Roughly 25% of the sample lies in the top ten.

The data also belong to a second study, concerning T cells in Graves' hyperthyroidism and ophthalmopathy.

This specimen was peripheral blood mononuclear cells (PBMCs), taken at new diagnosis, from a patient treated with antithyroid drugs. The receptor set was obtained from a woman aged 40-60 years with Graves disease. Donor details come from another sample of the same person, matched by shared clones.

This clonotype turned up a few times. This chain links TRBV29-1 with TRBJ2-5; 8 nucleotides agree with TRBD1. The CDR3 extends over 15 amino acids. The trim removed 0 bases at V and 7 bases at J, leaving 10 bases unmatched. Germline CDR1 and CDR2: SQVTM and ANQGSEA. CDR3 sequence: CSVEDPGQGPGTQYF. The CDR3, as DNA: TGCAGCGTTGAAGACCCTGGACAGGGCCCGGGGACCCAGTACTTC.

This clonotype came up many times. The genes are TRBV6-5 and TRBJ2-1; the D gene is possibly TRBD1 (5 bases). The CDR3 is made up of 13 amino acids. Trimming took 2 bases from V and 6 from J, leaving 8 bases between them. Germline V gene sequence: CDR1 MNHEY, CDR2 SVGAGI. The CDR3 DNA reads as TGTGCCAGCAGTTACCAGGGTTCCAATGAGCAGTTCTTC. This encodes CASSYQGSNEQFF.

A few counts support this clonotype. The rearrangement links TRBV29-1 to TRBJ2-3; 7 bases line up with TRBD1. Germline assignment: CDR1 SQVTM and CDR2 ANQGSEA. V was clipped by 7 bases and J by 1 base; unmatched bases: 2. This CDR3 is built from 12 residues. The CDR3 nucleotides are TGCAGCGGGCAGGGGGGCACAGATACGCAGTATTTT. Its translation is CSGQGGTDTQYF.

The chain links TRBV5-1 to TRBJ2-3, with D tentatively TRBD2 (7 bases). Germline V gene data show CDR1 as SGHRS and CDR2 as YFSETQ. The CDR3 runs 14 residues. V lost 4 bases to trimming and J lost 6 bases, with 15 bases between them. CDR3 DNA: TGCGCCAGCAGCGGGGGCGGGAGCCTCGATACGCAGTATTTT. Amino acids: CASSGGGSLDTQYF.

This clonotype was seen many times. The chain combines TRBV2 with TRBJ1-2, with no clear D. The CDR3 is made up of 12 amino acids. V gave up 7 bases and J gave up 5 bases, with 11 bases separating them. The germline V gene has CDR1 SNHLY and CDR2 FYNNEI. The CDR3 is CASTGRSYGYTF. CDR3 bases: TGTGCCAGCACTGGACGGTCGTATGGCTACACCTTC. Full variable domain (missing parts from reference TRBV2 and TRBJ1-2): EPEVTQTPSHQVTQMGQEVILRCVPISNHLYFYWYRQILGQKVEFLVSFYNNEISEKSEIFDDQFSVERPDGSNFTLKIRSTKLEDSAMYFCASTGRSYGYTFGSGTRLTVV.

CDR3 in DNA: TGTGCCAGCAGCCAAGAACCCTGGGGGAGCTCTGGAAACACCATATATTTT. Translated: CASSQEPWGSSGNTIYF. The V call is TRBV4-2, the J call TRBJ1-3; perhaps TRBD1 as D (5 bases). Germline assignment: CDR1 LGHNA and CDR2 YNFKEQ. The CDR3 is 17 amino acids. Between the trimmed V and J ends, which lost 0 bases and 0 bases, there was a span of 12 bases.

This clonotype was seen a few times. Its ends do not fully match the called genes, so a read error is possible. This sequence joins TRBV5-1 and TRBJ2-7; no reliable D call. CDR1 is SGHRS, CDR2 YFSETQ, per germline. The CDR3 is 11 amino acids. Here the CDR3 DNA reads TGCGCCAGCAACTTGGACTACGAGCAGTACTTC. This sequence encodes CASNLDYEQYF.

This clonotype has at least ten counts. This chain uses TRBV6-5 with TRBJ1-1; a possible D gene is TRBD1 (6 bases). The V end was cut by 0 bases, the J end by 4 bases, with 9 bases between. The CDR3 runs to 14 residues. Germline-derived CDR1 and CDR2 are MNHEY and SVGAGI. The CDR3 nucleotides are TGTGCCAGCAGTTACTCGGGGGCTCCCACTGAAGCTTTCTTT. It encodes CASSYSGAPTEAFF.

The chain uses TRBV7-6 and TRBJ1-6; D unclear. V shed 4 bases and J shed 0 bases, with 13 bases lying between them. This CDR3 comprises 17 residues. Germline V gene sequence: CDR1 SGHVS, CDR2 FNYEAQ. The CDR3 DNA reads as TGTGCCAGCAGCTCCTACCCCAGGAGCTCCTATAATTCACCCCTCCACTTT. It is translated as CASSSYPRSSYNSPLHF.

This clonotype was seen ten or more times. This chain uses TRBV6-1 with TRBJ2-1; 15 bases agree with TRBD2. Germline V gene data show CDR1 as MNHNS and CDR2 as SASEGT. Trimming at V came to 5 bases and at J to 2 bases, leaving 4 bases not matched to a gene. CDR3 length equals 17 residues. The CDR3 protein is CASSRTSGGAAYNEQFF. For the CDR3, the DNA is TGTGCCAGCAGTCGGACTAGCGGGGGGGCGGCCTACAATGAGCAGTTCTTC.

This clonotype was detected ten times or more. The genes are TRBV28 and TRBJ2-1, with 10 bases that match TRBD1. Looked up from germline, CDR1 is MDHEN and CDR2 is SYDVKM. V shed 10 bases, J shed 6 bases, and the junction held 12 bases outside the gene matches. The CDR3 contains 15 residues. The CDR3 loop reads CATINRDRGFNEQFF. The CDR3 bases are TGTGCCACCATAAACCGGGACAGGGGTTTCAATGAGCAGTTCTTC.

In its sample, this clonotype was seen many times. The gene calls are TRBV20-1 and TRBJ1-5; D may be TRBD1 (6 bases). The CDR3 loop spans 12 amino acids. With 7 bases removed from V and 7 bases from J, the gap between germline ends came to 14 bases. Germline V gene data show CDR1 as DFQATT and CDR2 as SNEGSKA (reference sequence). The CDR3 DNA follows: TGCAGTGTAAACAGGGAGGACCAGCCCCAGCATTTT. Its protein product is CSVNREDQPQHF.

This clonotype was counted a few times. The chain uses TRBV15 and TRBJ1-3; D might be TRBD1 (6 bases). This CDR3 spans 17 amino acids. The germline V and J ends were trimmed by 1 base and 0 bases, with 13 bases remaining between them. Germline loops: CDR1 LNHNV, CDR2 YYDKDF (reference sequence). The CDR3 loop is CATSRGQASSSGNTIYF. CDR3 DNA: TGTGCCACCAGCAGAGGACAGGCAAGTTCCTCTGGAAACACCATATATTTT.

This clonotype was recorded at least ten times. The chain carries TRBV28 and TRBJ1-1; a weak D match, TRBD1 (5 bases). Trimming removed 8 bases from V and 4 bases from J, with 17 bases in between. The CDR3 totals 14 residues. CDR1 MDHEN and CDR2 SYDVKM come from the germline V gene. CDR3 region: CASGPVGGITEAFF. The CDR3 DNA reads as TGTGCCAGCGGGCCCGTGGGGGGGATCACTGAAGCTTTCTTT.

The V and J genes are TRBV6-2 or TRBV6-3 and TRBJ1-2; D is unclear. Per germline, CDR1 MNHEY and CDR2 SVGEGT. There are 10 residues in the CDR3. V was shortened by 11 bases and J by 5 bases, with 9 bases between the two germline ends. CDR3 amino acids: CAHGEYGYTF. The CDR3 DNA reads TGTGCCCATGGGGAATATGGCTACACCTTC.

This clonotype appeared many times. The DNA for the CDR3 is TGCGCCAGCAGCTTGGAAGATTATAATTCACCCCTCCACTTT. It yields the protein CASSLEDYNSPLHF. J is TRBJ1-6 and V is TRBV5-1; D unresolved. V lost 0 bases and J 4 bases, leaving 5 bases between the germline ends. There are 14 residues in the CDR3. Per germline, CDR1 SGHRS and CDR2 YFSETQ.